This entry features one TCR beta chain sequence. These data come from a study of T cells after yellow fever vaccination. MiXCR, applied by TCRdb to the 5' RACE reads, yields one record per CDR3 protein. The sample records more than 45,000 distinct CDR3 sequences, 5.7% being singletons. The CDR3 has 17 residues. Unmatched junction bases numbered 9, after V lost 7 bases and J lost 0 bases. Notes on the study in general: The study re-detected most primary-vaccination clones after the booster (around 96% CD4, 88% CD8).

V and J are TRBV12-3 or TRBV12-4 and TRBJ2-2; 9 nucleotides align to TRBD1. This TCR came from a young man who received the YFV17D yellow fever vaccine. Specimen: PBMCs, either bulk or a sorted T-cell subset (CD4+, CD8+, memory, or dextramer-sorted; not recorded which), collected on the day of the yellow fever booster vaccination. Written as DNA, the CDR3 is TGTGCCAGCACGAACAGGGGGCTGACCGCGAACACCGGGGAGCTGTTTTTT. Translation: CASTNRGLTANTGELFF.